This T cell receptor beta chain was identified in a study of cytomegalovirus exposure and HLA in healthy donors. Study results and caveats: Three of the chains that were CMV-associated were confirmed in vitro to be specific for CMV antigens. Later analysis associated a missense DCLRE1C variant with TCR beta V- and J-gene trimming.

In this sample, this clone turned up once. Its antigen is not known. PCR involved 60 Vbeta and 13 Jbeta primers. TCRdb's copy holds only in-frame clones and misses some; the assay was immunoSEQ multiplex PCR. The top ten clones hold around 1.5% of a sample with about 160,000 clones, 76% of them seen once. With 3 bases clipped from V and 6 bases from J, the junction kept 2 bases outside the gene matches. This CDR3 is 13 amino acids long. Germline CDR1 MGHDK, CDR2 SYGVNS. Source material: PBMCs. The chain is built from TRBV25-1 and TRBJ1-5; TRBD1 aligns across 7 bases. The receptor was derived from a man between 60 and 70 years old in good health and CMV-seronegative. The CDR3, as DNA: TGTGCCAGCAGTGAGCAGGGGGGTCAGCCCCAGCATTTT. Translating it yields CASSEQGGQPQHF.